A selection of T cell receptor beta chains follows, all from one sample in a study of OX40 agonist ivuxolimab in advanced cancers. Generated by immunoSEQ multiplex PCR, the TCRdb table keeps only in-frame clones and is missing some. The repertoire includes some 19,000 clones, around two thirds of them detected once, and 10% to 15% sits in the top ten. Specimen: CD4+ or CD8+ T cells sorted from blood, collected in a trial of the OX40 agonist ivuxolimab. These receptors all come from an adult with an advanced solid tumor such as melanoma, head and neck, liver or kidney cancer. Both conserved end residues are part of each CDR3. A D gene is named only where the DNA matches it firmly. Where a row states a size, it is once, few, many or the class of an expanded clone; other rows omit it.

TRBV28	15	few	NA	TRBJ1-2	CASSSITANNYGYTF	TGTGCCAGCAGTTCCATAACCGCGAATAACTATGGCTACACCTTC
TRBV7-6	11	NA	NA	TRBJ2-5	CASSSAETQYF	TGTGCCAGCAGCTCGGCAGAGACCCAGTACTTC
TRBV7-5	15	NA	NA	TRBJ1-1	CARSLAGSQATEAFF	TGTGCCAGAAGCTTAGCTGGGAGTCAGGCCACTGAAGCTTTCTTT
TRBV19	12	few	NA	TRBJ2-7	CASSDVSYEQYF	TGTGCCAGTAGTGACGTCTCCTACGAGCAGTACTTC
TRBV11-2	12	NA	NA	TRBJ1-1	CASNHGGLEAFF	TGTGCCAGCAACCACGGAGGACTTGAAGCTTTCTTT
TRBV6-1	17	few	TRBD2	TRBJ2-2	CASREGLGDLYTGELFF	TGTGCCAGCAGGGAAGGACTAGGGGACTTGTACACCGGGGAGCTGTTTTTT
TRBV2	15	NA	NA	TRBJ2-3	CASSESAGGLNTQYF	TGTGCCAGCAGTGAATCGGCAGGGGGACTTAATACGCAGTATTTT
TRBV5-5	15	NA	TRBD1	TRBJ2-7	CASSYPGQPDYEQYF	TGTGCCAGCAGTTATCCGGGACAGCCGGACTACGAGCAGTACTTC
TRBV28	16	NA	NA	TRBJ1-5	CASTPRPQKHDQPQHF	TGTGCCAGCACTCCCCGCCCCCAGAAGCATGATCAGCCCCAGCATTTT
TRBV6-6	16	NA	NA	TRBJ2-2	CASRMTVLGSTGELFF	TGTGCCAGCAGAATGACAGTGCTAGGGTCCACCGGGGAGCTGTTTTTT
TRBV11-3	14	NA	NA	TRBJ2-2	CASSDRGGTGELFF	TGTGCCAGCAGCGACAGGGGAGGGACCGGGGAGCTGTTTTTT
TRBV4-1	16	once	NA	TRBJ2-7	CASSQAYRGGDYEQYF	TGCGCCAGCAGCCAAGCTTACAGGGGAGGGGACTACGAGCAGTACTTC
TRBV25-1	14	NA	NA	TRBJ2-1	CASTGSPNTNEQFF	TGTGCCAGCACGGGGAGCCCGAATACCAATGAGCAGTTCTTC
TRBV7-3	14	NA	NA	TRBJ2-1	CASSLDSSYNEQFF	TGTGCCAGCAGTCTAGACTCCTCCTACAATGAGCAGTTCTTC
TRBV19	15	NA	NA	TRBJ2-7	CASSILARTSYEQYF	TGTGCCAGTAGTATTTTAGCGAGGACTTCCTACGAGCAGTACTTC
TRBV10-3	15	NA	NA	TRBJ1-6	CAISGGSSYNSPLHF	TGTGCCATCAGTGGGGGGAGCTCCTATAATTCACCCCTCCACTTT